Detailed here is one TCR beta chain. Antigen unknown. Mouse gene names and germline throughout. The read gets to within 1 residue of the CDR3 end, and the germline J gene fills in the rest. This record belongs to a study of tissue T cells after allogeneic stem cell transplantation. Study findings and constraints: Shared clones across patients were few; motif clustering revealed tissue-specific shared signatures.

Described time point: mouse harvest day 14 after allogeneic transplant. Each mouse received 10^7 T-cell-depleted marrow cells plus 10^6 splenic CD5+ T cells by tail vein. Assay used: immunoSEQ multiplex PCR; TCRdb lists only in-frame clones, some missing. The sample carries 1,500 to 2,000 clones, 35% to 50% recorded once. Germline values: CDR1 SGHND, CDR2 FRSKSL. The CDR3 totals 13 residues. V shed 7 bases, J shed 6 bases, and the junction held 4 bases outside the gene matches. This TCR was sampled from a female BALB/c mouse given C57BL/6 T cells with graft-versus-host disease after an allogeneic hematopoietic cell transplant. Sequenced material: gut tissue. The rearrangement uses TRBV15 and TRBJ2-4; 10 nucleotides match TRBD2. CDR3 sequence reads: CASKLGGRNTLYF. Incomplete CDR3 DNA: TGTGCCAGCAAACTGGGGGGGAGGAACACCTTGTAC. Full variable domain (remainder filled in from reference TRBV15 and TRBJ2-4): DAGVTQTPRHEVAEKGQTIILKCEPVSGHNDLFWYRQTKIQGLELLSYFRSKSLMEDGGAFKDRFKAEMLNSSFSTLKIQPTEPKDSAVYLCASKLGGRNTLYFGAGTRLSVL.